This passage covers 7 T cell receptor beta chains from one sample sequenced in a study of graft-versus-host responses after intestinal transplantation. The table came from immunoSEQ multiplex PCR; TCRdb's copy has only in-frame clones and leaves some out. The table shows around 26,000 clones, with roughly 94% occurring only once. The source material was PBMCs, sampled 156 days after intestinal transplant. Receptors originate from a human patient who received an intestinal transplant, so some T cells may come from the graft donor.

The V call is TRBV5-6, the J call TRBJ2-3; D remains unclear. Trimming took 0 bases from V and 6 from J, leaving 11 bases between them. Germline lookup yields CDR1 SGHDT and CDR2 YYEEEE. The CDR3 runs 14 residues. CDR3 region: CASSLVTAADTQYF. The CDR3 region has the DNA TGTGCCAGCAGCTTGGTGACCGCGGCCGATACGCAGTATTTT.

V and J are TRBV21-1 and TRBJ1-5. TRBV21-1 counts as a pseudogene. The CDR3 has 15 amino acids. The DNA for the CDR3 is TGTGCCAGCAGCAAAGAGCCACCACGCAATCAGCCCCAGCATTTT. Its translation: CASSKEPPRNQPQHF.

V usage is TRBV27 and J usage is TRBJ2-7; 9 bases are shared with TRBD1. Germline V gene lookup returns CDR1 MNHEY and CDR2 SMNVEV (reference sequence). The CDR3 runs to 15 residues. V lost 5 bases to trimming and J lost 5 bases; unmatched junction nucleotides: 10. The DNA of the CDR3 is TGTGCCAGCAGTCCGCCGGGACAGGGTGTCAACGAGCAGTACTTC. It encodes CASSPPGQGVNEQYF.

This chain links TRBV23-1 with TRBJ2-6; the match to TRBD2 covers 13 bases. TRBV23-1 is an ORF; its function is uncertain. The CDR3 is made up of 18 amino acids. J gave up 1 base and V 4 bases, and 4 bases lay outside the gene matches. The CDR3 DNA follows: TGCGCCAGCAGTCCCTGGACTAGCGGGAGTTCTGGGGCCAACGTCCTGACTTTC. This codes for CASSPWTSGSSGANVLTF.

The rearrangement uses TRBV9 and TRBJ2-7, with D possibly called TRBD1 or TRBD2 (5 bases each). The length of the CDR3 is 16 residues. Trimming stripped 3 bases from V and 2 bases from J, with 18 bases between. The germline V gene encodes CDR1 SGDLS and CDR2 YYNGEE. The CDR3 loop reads CASSADAGTQTYEQYF. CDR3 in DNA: TGTGCCAGCAGCGCCGATGCCGGGACCCAGACCTACGAGCAGTACTTC.

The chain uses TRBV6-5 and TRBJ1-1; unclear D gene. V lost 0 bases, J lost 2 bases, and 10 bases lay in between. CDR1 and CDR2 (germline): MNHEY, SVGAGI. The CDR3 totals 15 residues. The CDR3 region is CASSYSIDPNTEAFF. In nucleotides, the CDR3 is TGTGCCAGCAGTTACTCCATCGACCCTAACACTGAAGCTTTCTTT.

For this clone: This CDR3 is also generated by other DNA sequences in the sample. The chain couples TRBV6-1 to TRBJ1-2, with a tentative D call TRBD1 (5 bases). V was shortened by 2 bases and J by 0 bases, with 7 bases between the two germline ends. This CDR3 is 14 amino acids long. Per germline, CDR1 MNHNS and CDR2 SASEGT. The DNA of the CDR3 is TGTGCCAGCAGTGAACCAGGGTCTAACTATGGCTACACCTTC. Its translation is CASSEPGSNYGYTF.